This record concerns one T cell receptor (beta chain) sequence. The sample belongs to a study of glioma-infiltrating T cells after dendritic cell vaccination. Looking at the study overall: Dendritic cells derived from monocytes and pulsed with autologous tumor lysate formed the vaccine. At biweekly intervals, patients got three intradermal dendritic cell vaccine injections.

Repertoires were generated with immunoSEQ multiplex PCR, while TCRdb's copy carries only in-frame clones and drops some. The sample lists approximately 82,000 clones, over 85% occurring once. Selection required adequate fresh-frozen tumor tissue plus more than two years' survival data. The source was blood, collected before dendritic cell vaccination. This TCR was sampled from a human donor with glioblastoma.

In DNA form, the CDR3 reads TGTGCTAGTGGAAACGACAGGGCGGGGGGCACTGAAGCTTTCTTT. Protein: CASGNDRAGGTEAFF. The V and J genes are TRBV12-5 and TRBJ1-1; 7 positions match TRBD1. Germline V gene data show CDR1 as LGHNT and CDR2 as FRNRAP. This CDR3 is 15 amino acids long. V dropped 6 bases and J dropped 4; count of bases not matched to a gene: 11.